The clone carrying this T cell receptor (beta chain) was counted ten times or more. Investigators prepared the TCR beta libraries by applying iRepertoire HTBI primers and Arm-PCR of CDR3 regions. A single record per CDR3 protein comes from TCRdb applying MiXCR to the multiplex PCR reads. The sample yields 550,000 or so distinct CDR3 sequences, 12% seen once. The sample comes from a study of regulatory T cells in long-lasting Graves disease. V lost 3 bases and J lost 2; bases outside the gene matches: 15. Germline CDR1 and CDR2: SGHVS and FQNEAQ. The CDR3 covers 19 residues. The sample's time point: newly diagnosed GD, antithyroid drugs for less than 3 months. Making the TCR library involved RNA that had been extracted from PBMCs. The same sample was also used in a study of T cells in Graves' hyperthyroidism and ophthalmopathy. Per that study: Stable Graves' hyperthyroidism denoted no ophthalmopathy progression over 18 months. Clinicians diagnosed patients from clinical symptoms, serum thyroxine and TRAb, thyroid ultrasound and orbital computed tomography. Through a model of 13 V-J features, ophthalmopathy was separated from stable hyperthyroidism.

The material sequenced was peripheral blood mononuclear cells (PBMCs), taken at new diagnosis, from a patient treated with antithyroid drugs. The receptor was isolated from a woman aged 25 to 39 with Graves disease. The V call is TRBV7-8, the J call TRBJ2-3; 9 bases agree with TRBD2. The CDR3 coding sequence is TGTGCCAGCAGCTTCGTTAGCGGGAGAATGGGCCTCGACACAGATACGCAGTATTTT. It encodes CASSFVSGRMGLDTDTQYF.